These T cell receptor beta chains were read from a single sample in a study of graft-versus-host responses after intestinal transplantation. TCRdb keeps only in-frame clones here, not all; method: immunoSEQ multiplex PCR. The table shows roughly 38,000 clones, with around 94% occurring only once. The starting material was PBMCs, obtained 16 days after intestinal transplant. These receptors all stem from a human patient who received an intestinal transplant, so some T cells may come from the graft donor. Both conserved end residues are part of each CDR3. The D gene is left open where the match is weak. Expanded clones are given a class, and other clones once, few, many or no size at all.

d_gene: TRBD1; v_gene: TRBV12-5; len: 18; abundance: .; j_gene: TRBJ1-1; CDR3aa: CASGLGKKQGGMDTEAFF; CDR3nt: TGTGCTAGTGGTTTGGGGAAAAAACAGGGGGGGATGGACACTGAAGCTTTCTTT
d_gene: TRBD1; v_gene: TRBV6-5; len: 16; abundance: .; j_gene: TRBJ2-1; CDR3aa: CASSYHWQIQGNEQFF; CDR3nt: TGTGCCAGCAGTTACCACTGGCAAATACAGGGGAATGAGCAGTTCTTC
d_gene: TRBD2; v_gene: TRBV9; len: 16; abundance: .; j_gene: TRBJ2-7; CDR3aa: CASSVELAGAPYEQYF; CDR3nt: TGTGCCAGCAGCGTAGAACTAGCGGGAGCCCCCTACGAGCAGTACTTC
d_gene: .; v_gene: TRBV7-2; len: 14; abundance: .; j_gene: TRBJ2-5; CDR3aa: CASSLAGGKETQYF; CDR3nt: TGTGCCAGCAGCTTAGCTGGGGGCAAAGAGACCCAGTACTTC
d_gene: .; v_gene: TRBV7-8; len: 17; abundance: .; j_gene: TRBJ2-2; CDR3aa: CASSPSLGFLNTGELFF; CDR3nt: TGTGCCAGCAGCCCGTCACTCGGGTTTTTGAACACCGGGGAGCTGTTTTTT
d_gene: .; v_gene: TRBV9; len: 14; abundance: .; j_gene: TRBJ2-7; CDR3aa: CASSVQGFTYEQYF; CDR3nt: TGTGCCAGCAGCGTACAGGGGTTCACCTACGAGCAGTACTTC
d_gene: TRBD2; v_gene: TRBV4-3; len: 16; abundance: .; j_gene: TRBJ2-7; CDR3aa: CASSHGPPSGSYEQYF; CDR3nt: TGCGCCAGCAGTCACGGGCCGCCTAGCGGATCCTACGAGCAGTACTTC
d_gene: .; v_gene: TRBV5-6; len: 15; abundance: once; j_gene: TRBJ2-3; CDR3aa: CASSLGLQGTDTQYF; CDR3nt: TGTGCCAGCAGCTTGGGCCTCCAGGGGACAGATACGCAGTATTTT
d_gene: .; v_gene: TRBV28; len: 14; abundance: .; j_gene: TRBJ2-5; CDR3aa: CASSLRQLQETQYF; CDR3nt: TGTGCCAGCAGTTTACGACAGCTCCAAGAGACCCAGTACTTC
d_gene: TRBD1; v_gene: TRBV6-5; len: 14; abundance: .; j_gene: TRBJ1-2; CDR3aa: CASSEDRALYGYTF; CDR3nt: TGTGCCAGCAGTGAGGACAGGGCTTTATATGGCTACACCTTC
d_gene: TRBD2; v_gene: TRBV4-3; len: 18; abundance: .; j_gene: TRBJ2-1; CDR3aa: CASSPGTSGSRLLGEQFF; CDR3nt: TGCGCCAGCAGCCCTGGGACTAGCGGGAGTCGCCTCTTGGGGGAGCAGTTCTTC
d_gene: .; v_gene: TRBV15; len: 12; abundance: .; j_gene: TRBJ2-3; CDR3aa: CATSKRGDTQYF; CDR3nt: TGTGCCACCAGCAAGAGGGGAGATACGCAGTATTTT
d_gene: .; v_gene: TRBV5-1; len: 17; abundance: .; j_gene: TRBJ2-7; CDR3aa: CASSSHRDDSATYEQYF; CDR3nt: TGCGCCAGCAGCTCGCACAGGGATGATAGCGCCACCTACGAGCAGTACTTC
d_gene: .; v_gene: TRBV21-1; len: 18; abundance: .; j_gene: TRBJ2-6; CDR3aa: CASSPHPQPRSGANVLTF; CDR3nt: TGTGCCAGCAGCCCGCATCCCCAGCCACGCTCTGGGGCCAACGTCCTGACTTTC
d_gene: .; v_gene: TRBV28; len: 12; abundance: .; j_gene: TRBJ1-4; CDR3aa: CASSATNEKLFF; CDR3nt: TGTGCCAGCTCAGCAACTAATGAAAAACTGTTTTTT
d_gene: .; v_gene: TRBV5-6; len: 14; abundance: .; j_gene: TRBJ2-7; CDR3aa: CASSLGGSVYEQYF; CDR3nt: TGTGCCAGCAGCTTGGGGGGTAGCGTCTACGAGCAGTACTTC
d_gene: .; v_gene: TRBV7-9; len: 15; abundance: .; j_gene: TRBJ1-4; CDR3aa: CAASRGIGTNEKLFF; CDR3nt: TGTGCCGCCTCTCGGGGGATAGGAACTAATGAAAAACTGTTTTTT
d_gene: .; v_gene: TRBV25-1; len: 16; abundance: .; j_gene: TRBJ1-4; CDR3aa: CASSGESGTGNEKLFF; CDR3nt: TGTGCCAGCAGTGGGGAATCCGGGACCGGAAATGAAAAACTGTTTTTT
d_gene: TRBD1; v_gene: TRBV19; len: 15; abundance: .; j_gene: TRBJ1-2; CDR3aa: CASSILSDRPYGYTF; CDR3nt: TGTGCCAGTAGTATCCTATCGGACAGGCCCTATGGCTACACCTTC
d_gene: .; v_gene: TRBV2; len: 16; abundance: .; j_gene: TRBJ1-5; CDR3aa: CASTPSESFSNQPQHF; CDR3nt: TGTGCCAGCACCCCGTCGGAGTCCTTTAGCAATCAGCCCCAGCATTTT
d_gene: TRBD1; v_gene: TRBV11-2; len: 14; abundance: .; j_gene: TRBJ1-1; CDR3aa: CASSPWTGGPEAFF; CDR3nt: TGTGCCAGCAGCCCATGGACAGGGGGCCCTGAAGCTTTCTTT
d_gene: .; v_gene: TRBV5-6; len: 15; abundance: .; j_gene: TRBJ2-6; CDR3aa: CASSSQYSGANVLTF; CDR3nt: TGTGCCAGCAGCTCGCAATACTCTGGGGCCAACGTCCTGACTTTC
d_gene: TRBD1; v_gene: TRBV28; len: 14; abundance: .; j_gene: TRBJ2-7; CDR3aa: CASRTGQNSYEQYF; CDR3nt: TGTGCCAGCAGGACGGGACAGAATTCCTACGAGCAGTACTTC
d_gene: .; v_gene: TRBV5-6; len: 15; abundance: once; j_gene: TRBJ2-7; CDR3aa: CASSLGHRVSYEQYF; CDR3nt: TGTGCCAGCAGCTTGGGCCACAGGGTTTCCTACGAGCAGTACTTC
d_gene: .; v_gene: TRBV6-6; len: 11; abundance: few; j_gene: TRBJ1-6; CDR3aa: CASSLDLTLHF; CDR3nt: TGTGCCAGCAGCCTGGACCTTACCCTCCACTTT
d_gene: TRBD2; v_gene: TRBV29-1; len: 16; abundance: .; j_gene: TRBJ2-3; CDR3aa: CSVEERRGVGADTQYF; CDR3nt: TGCAGCGTTGAAGAGAGGCGGGGGGTCGGGGCAGATACGCAGTATTTT
d_gene: .; v_gene: TRBV6-1; len: 17; abundance: .; j_gene: TRBJ1-1; CDR3aa: CASSEEWGGHSGPEAFF; CDR3nt: TGTGCCAGCAGTGAAGAATGGGGCGGGCATTCTGGGCCTGAAGCTTTCTTT
d_gene: TRBD1; v_gene: TRBV11-2; len: 15; abundance: .; j_gene: TRBJ2-5; CDR3aa: CASSLAGTAQETQYF; CDR3nt: TGTGCCAGCAGCTTAGCCGGGACAGCCCAAGAGACCCAGTACTTC
d_gene: .; v_gene: TRBV9; len: 14; abundance: .; j_gene: TRBJ1-1; CDR3aa: CASSPGTANTEAFF; CDR3nt: TGTGCCAGCAGCCCGGGGACGGCGAACACTGAAGCTTTCTTT
d_gene: TRBD2; v_gene: TRBV19; len: 15; abundance: .; j_gene: TRBJ2-5; CDR3aa: CASSMSLTSGSSQYF; CDR3nt: TGTGCCAGTAGTATGTCCCTTACTAGCGGAAGCTCCCAGTACTTC
d_gene: .; v_gene: TRBV5-4; len: 14; abundance: .; j_gene: TRBJ2-2; CDR3aa: CASSSSTSPGELFF; CDR3nt: TGTGCCAGCAGCTCTTCTACTAGTCCCGGGGAGCTGTTTTTT
d_gene: TRBD1; v_gene: TRBV5-1; len: 14; abundance: .; j_gene: TRBJ2-7; CDR3aa: CASSPWTGAYEQYF; CDR3nt: TGCGCCAGCAGCCCCTGGACAGGGGCGTACGAGCAGTACTTC
d_gene: .; v_gene: TRBV7-9; len: 15; abundance: .; j_gene: TRBJ1-1; CDR3aa: CASSAPGQANTEAFF; CDR3nt: TGTGCCAGCAGCGCCCCGGGACAAGCGAACACTGAAGCTTTCTTT
d_gene: .; v_gene: TRBV29-1; len: 13; abundance: few; j_gene: TRBJ2-1; CDR3aa: CSALLSSYNEQFF; CDR3nt: TGCAGCGCTCTACTGAGCTCCTACAATGAGCAGTTCTTC
d_gene: TRBD1; v_gene: TRBV6-5; len: 14; abundance: .; j_gene: TRBJ1-5; CDR3aa: CASNPGQNSQPQHF; CDR3nt: TGTGCCAGCAATCCGGGACAGAACAGTCAGCCCCAGCATTTT
d_gene: .; v_gene: TRBV28; len: 15; abundance: .; j_gene: TRBJ1-2; CDR3aa: CASSLGDVANYGHTF; CDR3nt: TGTGCCAGCAGTTTAGGGGACGTAGCTAACTATGGCCACACCTTC
d_gene: .; v_gene: TRBV19; len: 11; abundance: .; j_gene: TRBJ1-2; CDR3aa: CASSTGNGYTF; CDR3nt: TGTGCCAGTAGTACAGGGAATGGCTACACCTTC
d_gene: TRBD2; v_gene: TRBV6-1; len: 15; abundance: .; j_gene: TRBJ2-7; CDR3aa: CASRMTSGFSYEQYF; CDR3nt: TGTGCCAGCAGGATGACTAGCGGGTTCTCCTACGAGCAGTACTTC
d_gene: TRBD1; v_gene: TRBV10-3; len: 14; abundance: .; j_gene: TRBJ2-1; CDR3aa: CAMRTGSSYNEQFF; CDR3nt: TGTGCCATGCGGACAGGTAGCTCCTACAATGAGCAGTTCTTC
d_gene: .; v_gene: TRBV6-5; len: 15; abundance: .; j_gene: TRBJ1-4; CDR3aa: CASRQRLTGLEKLFF; CDR3nt: TGTGCCAGCAGGCAGAGATTAACAGGGTTAGAAAAACTGTTTTTT
d_gene: .; v_gene: TRBV7-3; len: 14; abundance: .; j_gene: TRBJ1-1; CDR3aa: CASSLTGAYTEAFF; CDR3nt: TGTGCCAGCAGCTTAACGGGAGCTTACACTGAAGCTTTCTTT
d_gene: TRBD1; v_gene: TRBV19; len: 14; abundance: .; j_gene: TRBJ2-2; CDR3aa: CASWDSANTGELFF; CDR3nt: TGTGCCAGCTGGGACAGCGCGAACACCGGGGAGCTGTTTTTT
d_gene: .; v_gene: TRBV28; len: 15; abundance: .; j_gene: TRBJ2-3; CDR3aa: CASSFSWASTDTQYF; CDR3nt: TGTGCCAGCAGTTTCTCGTGGGCTAGCACAGATACGCAGTATTTT
d_gene: .; v_gene: TRBV7-9; len: 14; abundance: .; j_gene: TRBJ2-7; CDR3aa: CASSLAGSSYEQYF; CDR3nt: TGTGCCAGCAGCTTAGCCGGGAGCTCCTACGAGCAGTACTTC
d_gene: TRBD1; v_gene: TRBV19; len: 16; abundance: .; j_gene: TRBJ1-5; CDR3aa: CASSTLGQGQGEPQHF; CDR3nt: TGTGCCAGTAGTACCCTTGGACAGGGCCAAGGGGAGCCCCAGCATTTT
d_gene: .; v_gene: TRBV29-1; len: 11; abundance: .; j_gene: TRBJ2-7; CDR3aa: CSVDRGHEQYF; CDR3nt: TGCAGCGTTGACAGGGGCCACGAGCAGTACTTC
d_gene: .; v_gene: TRBV10-2; len: 15; abundance: .; j_gene: TRBJ1-1; CDR3aa: CASSESPTGFTEAFF; CDR3nt: TGCGCCAGCAGTGAGTCGCCGACAGGATTCACTGAAGCTTTCTTT
d_gene: .; v_gene: TRBV28; len: 18; abundance: .; j_gene: TRBJ1-2; CDR3aa: CASSFSWRGGVANYGYTF; CDR3nt: TGTGCCAGCAGTTTTTCCTGGCGAGGGGGGGTAGCTAACTATGGCTACACCTTC
d_gene: .; v_gene: TRBV29-1; len: 10; abundance: .; j_gene: TRBJ2-1; CDR3aa: CSFSGGGEFF; CDR3nt: TGCAGTTTTAGTGGGGGAGGAGAGTTCTTC